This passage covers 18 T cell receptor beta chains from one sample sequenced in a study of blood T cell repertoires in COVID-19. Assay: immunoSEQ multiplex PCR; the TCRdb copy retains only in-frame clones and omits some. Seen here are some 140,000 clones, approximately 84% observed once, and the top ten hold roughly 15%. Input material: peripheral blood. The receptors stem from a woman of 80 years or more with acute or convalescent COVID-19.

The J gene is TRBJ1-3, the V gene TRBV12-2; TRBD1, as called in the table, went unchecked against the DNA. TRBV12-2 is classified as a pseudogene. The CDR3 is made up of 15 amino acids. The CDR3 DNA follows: TGTGCAAGTCGCTTAGCAGGGGTATCTGGAAACACCATATATTTT. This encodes CASRLAGVSGNTIYF.

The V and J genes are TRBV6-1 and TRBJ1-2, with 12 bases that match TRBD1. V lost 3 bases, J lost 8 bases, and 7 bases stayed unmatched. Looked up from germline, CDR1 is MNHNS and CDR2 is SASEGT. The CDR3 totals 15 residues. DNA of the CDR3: TGTGCCAGCAGTGAGACGGGACAGGGGGCTGAAGGCTACACCTTC. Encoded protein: CASSETGQGAEGYTF.

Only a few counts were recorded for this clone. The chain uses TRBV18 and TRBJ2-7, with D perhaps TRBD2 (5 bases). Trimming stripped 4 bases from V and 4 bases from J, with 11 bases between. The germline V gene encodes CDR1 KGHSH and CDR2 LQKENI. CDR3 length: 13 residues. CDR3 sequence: CASSLRLSYEQYF. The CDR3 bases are TGTGCCAGCTCACTGCGACTAAGTTACGAGCAGTACTTC.

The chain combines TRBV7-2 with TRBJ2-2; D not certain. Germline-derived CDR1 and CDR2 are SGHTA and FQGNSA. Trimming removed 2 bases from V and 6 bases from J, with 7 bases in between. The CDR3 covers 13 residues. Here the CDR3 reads CASSLTWPGELFF. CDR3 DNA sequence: TGTGCCAGCAGCTTAACATGGCCCGGGGAGCTGTTTTTT.

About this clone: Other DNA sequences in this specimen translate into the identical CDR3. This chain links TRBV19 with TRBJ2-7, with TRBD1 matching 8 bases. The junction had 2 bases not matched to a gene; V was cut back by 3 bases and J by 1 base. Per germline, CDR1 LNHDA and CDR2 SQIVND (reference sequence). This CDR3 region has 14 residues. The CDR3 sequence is CASSMGQASYEQYF. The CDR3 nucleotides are TGTGCCAGTAGTATGGGACAGGCATCCTACGAGCAGTACTTC.

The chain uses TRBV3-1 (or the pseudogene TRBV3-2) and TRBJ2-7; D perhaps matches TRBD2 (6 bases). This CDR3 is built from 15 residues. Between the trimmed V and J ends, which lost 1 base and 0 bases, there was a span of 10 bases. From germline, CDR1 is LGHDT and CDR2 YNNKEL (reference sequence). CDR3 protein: CASSQVADSSYEQYF. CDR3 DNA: TGTGCCAGCAGCCAAGTAGCGGACTCCTCCTACGAGCAGTACTTC.

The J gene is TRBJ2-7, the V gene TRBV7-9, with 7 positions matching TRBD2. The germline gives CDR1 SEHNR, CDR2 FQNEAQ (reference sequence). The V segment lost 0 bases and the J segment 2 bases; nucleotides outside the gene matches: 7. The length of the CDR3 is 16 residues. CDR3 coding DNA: TGTGCCAGCAGCTTAGCGGGAGGGCCTTCGCCCTACGAGCAGTACTTC. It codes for CASSLAGGPSPYEQYF.

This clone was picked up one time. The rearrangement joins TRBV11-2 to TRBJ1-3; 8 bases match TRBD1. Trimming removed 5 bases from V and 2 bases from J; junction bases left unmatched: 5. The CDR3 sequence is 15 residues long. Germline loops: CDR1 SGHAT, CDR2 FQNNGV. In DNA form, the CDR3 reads TGTGCCAGCAGCACGATACAGGGGGCTGGAAACACCATATATTTT. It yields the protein CASSTIQGAGNTIYF.

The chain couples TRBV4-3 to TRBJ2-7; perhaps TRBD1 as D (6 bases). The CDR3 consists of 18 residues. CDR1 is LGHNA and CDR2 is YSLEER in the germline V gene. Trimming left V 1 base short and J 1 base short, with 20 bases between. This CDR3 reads CASSQGGYGQRPSYEQYF. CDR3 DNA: TGCGCCAGCAGCCAAGGCGGTTACGGACAGCGGCCTTCCTACGAGCAGTACTTC.

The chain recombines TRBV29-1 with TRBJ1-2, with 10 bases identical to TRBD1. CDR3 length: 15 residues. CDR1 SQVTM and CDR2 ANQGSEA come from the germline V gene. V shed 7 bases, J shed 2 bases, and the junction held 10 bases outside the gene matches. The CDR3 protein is CSALPWTGGNYGYTF. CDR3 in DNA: TGCAGCGCCCTCCCCTGGACAGGGGGAAACTATGGCTACACCTTC.

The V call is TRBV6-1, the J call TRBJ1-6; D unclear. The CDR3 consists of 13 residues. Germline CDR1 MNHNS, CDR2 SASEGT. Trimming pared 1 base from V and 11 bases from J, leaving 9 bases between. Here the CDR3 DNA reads TGTGCCAGCAGTGAAGTAGCATCGGCACCCCTCCACTTT. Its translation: CASSEVASAPLHF.

The CDR3 protein is CATSIGGGKETQYF. The CDR3, as DNA: TGTGCCACCTCTATAGGAGGAGGGAAAGAGACCCAGTACTTC. The chain uses TRBV19 and TRBJ2-5, with a weak D call TRBD2 (6 bases). Germline-derived CDR1 and CDR2 are LNHDA and SQIVND (reference sequence). Trimming cost V 10 bases and J 3 bases, with 18 bases left between them. CDR3 length: 14 amino acids.

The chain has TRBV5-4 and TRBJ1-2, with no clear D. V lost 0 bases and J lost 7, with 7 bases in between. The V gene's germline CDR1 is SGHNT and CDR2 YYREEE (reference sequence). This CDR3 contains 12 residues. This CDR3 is CASSLAEVGYTF. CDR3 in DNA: TGTGCCAGCAGCTTGGCGGAGGTTGGCTACACCTTC.

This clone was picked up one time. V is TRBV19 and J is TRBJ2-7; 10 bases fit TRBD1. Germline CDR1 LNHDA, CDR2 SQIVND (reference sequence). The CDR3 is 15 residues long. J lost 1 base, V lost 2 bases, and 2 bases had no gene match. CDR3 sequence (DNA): TGTGCCAGTAGTATAAGACAGGGGGCGTCCTACGAGCAGTACTTC. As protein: CASSIRQGASYEQYF.

The CDR3 DNA reads TGTGCCTGGAGCGGACTAGCGACGAATAACGAGCAGTACTTC. Its translation is CAWSGLATNNEQYF. The V and J genes are TRBV30 and TRBJ2-7; 9 bases match TRBD2. Trimming removed 3 bases from V and 5 bases from J; junction bases left unmatched: 8. This CDR3 is built from 14 residues. Germline-derived CDR1 and CDR2 are GTSNPN and SVGIG (reference sequence).

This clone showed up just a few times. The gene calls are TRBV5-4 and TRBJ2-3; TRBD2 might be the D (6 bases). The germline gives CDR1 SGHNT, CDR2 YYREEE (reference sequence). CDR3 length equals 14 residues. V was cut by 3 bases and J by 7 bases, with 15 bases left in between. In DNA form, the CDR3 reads TGTGCCAGCAGCTACTTCCCTAGCGATCATACGCAGTATTTT. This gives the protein CASSYFPSDHTQYF.

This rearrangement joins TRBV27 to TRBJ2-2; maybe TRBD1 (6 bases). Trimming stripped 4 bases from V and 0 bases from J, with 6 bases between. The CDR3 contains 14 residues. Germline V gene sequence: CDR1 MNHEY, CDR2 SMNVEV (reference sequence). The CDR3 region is CASSWTANTGELFF. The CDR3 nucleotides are TGTGCCAGCAGTTGGACAGCGAACACCGGGGAGCTGTTTTTT.

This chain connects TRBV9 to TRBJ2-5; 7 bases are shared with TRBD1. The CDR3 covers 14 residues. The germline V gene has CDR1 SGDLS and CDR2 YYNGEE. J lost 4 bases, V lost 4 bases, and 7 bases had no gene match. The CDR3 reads CASSSRQGPETQYF. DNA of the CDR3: TGTGCCAGCAGCTCAAGACAGGGCCCAGAGACCCAGTACTTC.